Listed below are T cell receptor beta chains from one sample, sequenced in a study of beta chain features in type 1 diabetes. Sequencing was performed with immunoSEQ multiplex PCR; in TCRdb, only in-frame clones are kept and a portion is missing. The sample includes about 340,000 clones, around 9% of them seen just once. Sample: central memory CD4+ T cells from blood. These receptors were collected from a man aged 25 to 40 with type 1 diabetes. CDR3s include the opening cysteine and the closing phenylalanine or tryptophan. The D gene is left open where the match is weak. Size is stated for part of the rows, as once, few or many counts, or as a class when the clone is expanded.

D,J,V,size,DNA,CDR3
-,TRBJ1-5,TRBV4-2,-,TGTGCCAGCAGCCAAGACAGGGATCAGCCCCAGCATTTT,CASSQDRDQPQHF
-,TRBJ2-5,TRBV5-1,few,TGCGCCAGCAGCTTCTCTAATAGACAGGAAGAGACCCAGTACTTC,CASSFSNRQEETQYF
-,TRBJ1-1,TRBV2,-,TGTGCCAGCAGTGTGTTCCAGAACACTGAAGCTTTCTTT,CASSVFQNTEAFF
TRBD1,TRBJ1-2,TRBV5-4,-,TGTGCCAGCAGCGCAGGGGGGGAGTCCTATGGCTACACCTTC,CASSAGGESYGYTF
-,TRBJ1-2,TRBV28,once,TGTGCCAGCGGGTATATAGGATCAATCTATGGCTACACCTTC,CASGYIGSIYGYTF
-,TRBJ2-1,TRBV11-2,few,TGTGCCAGCAGCCCTCATGCCAATGAGCAGTTCTTC,CASSPHANEQFF
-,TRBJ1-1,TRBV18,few,TGTGCCAGCTCATCACTACAAGGAGGCACTGAAGCTTTCTTT,CASSSLQGGTEAFF
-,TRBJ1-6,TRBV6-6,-,TGTGCCAGCAGTTACGGTGGTGGAGGCTCACCCCTCCACTTT,CASSYGGGGSPLHF
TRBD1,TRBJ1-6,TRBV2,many,TGTGCCAGCACACGCGGACAGGAAAGATATAATTCACCCCTCCACTTT,CASTRGQERYNSPLHF
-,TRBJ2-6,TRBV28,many,TGTGCCAGCAGCCATACGGGCTTCCCTGGGGCCAACGTCCTGACTTTC,CASSHTGFPGANVLTF
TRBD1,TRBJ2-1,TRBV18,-,TGTGCCAGCTCACCACCGGGACAGGGCTACAATGAGCAGTTCTTC,CASSPPGQGYNEQFF
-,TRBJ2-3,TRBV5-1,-,TGCGCCAGCAGTTTAGACCCATCTAGCACAGATACGCAGTATTTT,CASSLDPSSTDTQYF
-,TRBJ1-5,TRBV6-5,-,TGTGCCAGCAGTTGGGGGAGCAATCAGCCCCAGCATTTT,CASSWGSNQPQHF
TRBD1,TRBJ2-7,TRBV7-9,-,TGTGCCAGCAGCGTGACCGACAGGGGGGTCTACGAGCAGTACTTC,CASSVTDRGVYEQYF
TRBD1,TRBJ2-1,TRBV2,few,TGTGCCACCACCCGGGACAGGGGGTTCGACAATGAGCAGTTCTTC,CATTRDRGFDNEQFF
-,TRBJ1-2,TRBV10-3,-,TGTGCCATCAGTGACCCCGGGCAAATGGACTATGGCTACACCTTC,CAISDPGQMDYGYTF
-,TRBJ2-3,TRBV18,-,TGTGCCAGCTCACCCCCCGGCACAGATACGCAGTATTTT,CASSPPGTDTQYF
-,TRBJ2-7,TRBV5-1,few,TGCGCCAGCAGCTTAGGGGATCATGAGCAGTACTTC,CASSLGDHEQYF
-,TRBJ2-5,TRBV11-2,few,TGTGCCAGCGGCCATAACGCAGGGGGGGAAGAGACCCAGTACTTC,CASGHNAGGEETQYF
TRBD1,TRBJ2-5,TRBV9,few,TGTGCCAGCAGCGGAACTGGGCCAGGGGGCGGGCAAGAGACCCAGTACTTC,CASSGTGPGGGQETQYF
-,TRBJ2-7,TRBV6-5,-,TGTGCCAGCAGTTACACCAGGGGCACTACCTACGAGCAGTACTTC,CASSYTRGTTYEQYF
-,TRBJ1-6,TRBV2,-,TGTGCCAGCAGTGGGCAGGATAATTCACCCCTCCACTTT,CASSGQDNSPLHF
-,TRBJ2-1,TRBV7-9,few,TGTGCCAGCAGCCCTCCTTACTACAATGAGCAGTTCTTC,CASSPPYYNEQFF
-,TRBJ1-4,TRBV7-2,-,TGTGCCAGCACGGAGGCGGGAACTAATGAAAAACTGTTTTTT,CASTEAGTNEKLFF
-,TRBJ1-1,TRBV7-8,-,TGTGCCAGCAGCCAGGCACCGGAGAACACTGAAGCTTTCTTT,CASSQAPENTEAFF
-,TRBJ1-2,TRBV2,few,TGTGCCAGCTTAGTAAACTTGGATGGCTACACCTTC,CASLVNLDGYTF
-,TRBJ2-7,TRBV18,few,TGTGCCAGCTCACCACAGACGGACCTTTCCTACGAGCAGTACTTC,CASSPQTDLSYEQYF
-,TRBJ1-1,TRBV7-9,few,TGTGCCAGCAGCCCCTGGCGGGGGCAAACTGAAGCTTTCTTT,CASSPWRGQTEAFF
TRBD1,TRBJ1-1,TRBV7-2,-,TGTGCCAGCAGCTTAGACAGGGGGAGGACTGAAGCTTTCTTT,CASSLDRGRTEAFF
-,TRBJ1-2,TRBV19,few,TGTGCCAGTAGTTCGGAGGGAAGGGGTGAGAGCGCTAACTATGGCTACACCTTC,CASSSEGRGESANYGYTF
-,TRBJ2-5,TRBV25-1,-,TGTGCCAGCAGTGGACAGAGACAAGAGACCCAGTACTTC,CASSGQRQETQYF
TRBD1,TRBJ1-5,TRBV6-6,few,TGTGCCAGCAGTTCCTCGACAGGGGGAGGTCAGCCCCAGCATTTT,CASSSSTGGGQPQHF